This TCR beta chain was captured in a study of shared clonotypes between healthy human individuals (dated by TCRdb to about 2020). Concerning the study at large: The cohort comprised two women and a few men aged 18 to 49 years. Per donor, three plates each were used for CD4 naive and CD4 memory, two for CD8 naive, and one for CD8 memory. To estimate repertoire size and how much clonotypes are shared between individuals, the study performed deep sequencing of blood TCR repertoires from a few healthy adults. Libraries were prepared and TCR repertoires were sequenced by different laboratories using diverse techniques, in order to increase sequencing depth and limit assay-specific biases. Per donor, leukapheresis produced somewhere between about 0.9 and 9 billion PBMCs.

The donors were healthy, HIV-negative adults with no recently reported acute infections or vaccinations. Only Caucasian adults living in Nashville, Tennessee, USA were represented among the donors. CD4+ T cells were enriched by magnetic negative selection; naive cells were then positively selected on CD45RA, and the negative fraction formed the memory subset. After blood collection by leukapheresis, PBMCs were isolated using Ficoll-Histopaque density gradient centrifugation and then cryopreserved in the vapor phase of liquid nitrogen. Analytical flow cytometry was used to check the purity and quantity of every magnetically sorted T cell population. Each sorted fraction had its genomic DNA isolated and then quantified by UV absorbance on a Nanodrop 2000c. Results and caveats for the whole study, not just this receptor: When a handful of donors were compared, the shared fraction of clonotypes was about 5% for naive CD4, 3.5% to 4% for naive CD8, 2.3% for memory CD4, and around 0.37% for memory CD8. Higher generation probabilities were observed for clonotypes shared by all four sorted-subset donors than for non-shared clonotypes. Pairwise subsampling indicated that sequencing depth was expected to affect the degree of clonotype sharing among donors. The genetic and exposure-history diversity represented was limited by the small number of donors. Sampling was limited to blood, and TCR repertoires in tissue likely differ from TCR repertoires in blood. Incomplete sequencing was indicated by rarefaction of sorted-subset datasets, despite the large sequencing depth. Naive subsets generally had larger estimated clonotype richness than memory subsets did.

CDR1 and CDR2 are read off the germline V gene as WSHSY and SAAADI. Trimming removed 3 bases from V and 4 bases from J; the gene matches leave 0 bases unexplained. The CDR3 numbers 13 residues from cysteine through phenylalanine. Only the CDR3 part of the read is kept: 39 bases, read in frame from the first base. Using the deep immunoSEQ assay, multiplex PCR amplified TCR CDR3 regions from genomic DNA. For each cell subset, the extracted genomic DNA was distributed evenly across all wells of several immunoSEQ 96-well plates, and each plate served as one replicate. For sorted subsets, each replicate PCR was loaded with 200 ng genomic DNA, equivalent to 25,000 to 30,000 T cell genomes. The purified libraries were quantified using a Qubit 3.0 fluorometer, sized with a Bioanalyzer 2100, and then quantified again using the KAPA Library Quantification kit. Each immunoSEQ 96-well plate was sequenced on its own single-read 150-cycle Illumina NextSeq 550 flow cell. Per the authors' processing: Because the immunoSEQ output held only junctional sequences and lacked quality scores, the filtering could not match the filtering applied to full-length reads. To assign V/J genes and CDR3, sequences were annotated using PyIR, a Python wrapper for IgBLAST v1.9, with IMGT germline references. Reads with weak V/J assignments (E-value above 1e-6), missing CDR3, stop codons, out-of-frame junctions, or ambiguous translated residues were removed. V3J clonotypes were defined as sequences sharing the same inferred V gene, J gene, and CDR3 amino acid sequence. Percentage overlap between repertoires was computed as shared unique clonotypes divided by the size of the smaller repertoire. RTK rarefaction, the Chao1 estimator, and Recon v2.1 estimates of unobserved clonotypes were used to assess repertoire richness. OLGA was used to compute generation probabilities for all TCRbeta clonotypes that the gDNA method yielded from a few donors. Held by TCRdb, this immuneACCESS table contains in-frame sequences only and omits some clones. Under half of the omission traces to an unresolved V gene where checked; the cause of the rest is unknown. V, J and clone size were drawn from that table, and D and trimming were deduced from the DNA. Recorded for this sample are fewer than 200,000 clones; roughly 70% of them occurred a single time. The ten largest account for about 9.4% of the sample.

The sample holds many counts of this clone. No antigen is known for it. No clone much larger than this one lies a single base away; base qualities are absent. The clonotype originates from a man aged 30 to 45 in good health. Input material: memory CD4+ T cells sorted from blood. The cell subset or site label here, explained by the study, means: CD45RA-negative fraction. The chain was built from TRBV10-2 and TRBJ1-5, with 7 bases in between that match TRBD1. Here is the DNA: TGCGCCAGCAGTGACAGGGGGAATCAGCCCCAGCATTTT. This encodes CASSDRGNQPQHF.